The T cell receptor beta chain under discussion was sequenced for a study of blood T cell repertoires in COVID-19. The V end lost 0 bases, the J end lost 1 base, and 6 bases lay between the germline ends. Germline values: CDR1 GTSNPN, CDR2 SVGIG (reference sequence). The CDR3 length is 13 residues. Per the authors' pipeline: Estimated nucleated cell counts came from reference gene primer amplification. Assay used: immunoSEQ multiplex PCR; TCRdb lists only in-frame clones, some missing. From that table come the V and J calls and clone size; the DNA was used to work out D and trimming. The sample holds 200,000 to 250,000 clones, more than 75% seen once.

The clonotype was recovered from a woman between 40 and 50 years old with acute or convalescent COVID-19. The gene calls are TRBV30 and TRBJ1-1; D gene ambiguous. The sequencing sample was made of peripheral blood. The CDR3 sequence is CAWSVLPNTEAFF. In DNA, the CDR3 is TGTGCCTGGAGTGTACTTCCGAACACTGAAGCTTTCTTT.